This TCR beta chain was sequenced in a study of shared T cell receptors in the human thymus. The data were produced by immunoSEQ multiplex PCR, yet TCRdb's version contains in-frame clones alone and is incomplete. The sample has hundreds of thousands of clones, over 75% seen once. This CDR3 has 20 residues. V shed 3 bases and J 5 bases; nucleotides not matched to a gene: 17. CDR1 and CDR2 (germline): MGHRA, YSYEKL. This sample also appeared in a second study, on human thymus T cells.

The sample taken for sequencing was thymocytes. The TCR was taken from a boy in the first two years of life with a congenital heart defect. V gene TRBV4-1 combines with J gene TRBJ2-2; 11 bases agree with TRBD2. CDR3 DNA sequence: TGCGCCAGCAGCCAGATAGCCGGGCTAGCGGGAGGTGTCTATACCGGGGAGCTGTTTTTT. It codes for CASSQIAGLAGGVYTGELFF.